Each of the 11 T cell receptor beta chains below was sequenced from the same sample in a study of vaccination effects on CD4 cells after COVID-19. No antigen has been identified for these receptors. Expansion of antigen-specific CD4+ T cells with viral peptide pools was carried out by the ViraFEST assay before sequencing. With about 9 days of culture completed, CD4+ T cells were isolated. Participants were vaccinated with two doses of either the BNT162b2 or mRNA-1273 vaccine. Measured with immunoSEQ multiplex PCR; TCRdb has only the in-frame clones, and not every one. The table records about 12,000 clones, 71% of them present only once. The sample was CD4+ T cells from PBMCs cultured with SARS-CoV-2 spike peptides, taken after COVID-19 vaccination. These receptors were obtained from a human donor who received a COVID-19 vaccine.

This clone was counted only a few times. The chain couples TRBV5-5 to TRBJ1-5, with 10 bases fitting TRBD1. CDR3 length equals 14 residues. Germline CDR1 SGHKS, CDR2 YYEKEE (reference sequence). The ends lost 4 bases at V and 7 bases at J; junction bases unmatched: 5. The CDR3 region has the DNA TGTGCCAGCAGCCCAGGACAGGGGGGACAGCCCCAGCATTTT. It specifies CASSPGQGGQPQHF.

The CDR3 spells CATSRLQDSPLHF. The DNA of the CDR3 is TGTGCCACCAGCAGGCTCCAAGATTCACCCCTCCACTTT. The chain uses TRBV15 and TRBJ1-6, with D unresolved. The V and J ends lost 3 bases and 8 bases respectively, with 8 bases between them. Germline V CDR1 and CDR2: LNHNV, YYDKDF (reference sequence). This CDR3 spans 13 amino acids. Full variable domain (outside the CDR3, taken from reference TRBV15 and TRBJ1-6): DAMVIQNPRYQVTQFGKPVTLSCSQTLNHNVMYWYQQKSSQAPKLLFHYYDKDFNNEADTPDNFQSRRPNTSFCFLDIRSPGLGDTAMYLCATSRLQDSPLHFGNGTRLTVT.

This clone was recorded a few times. This sequence joins TRBV19 and TRBJ1-5; D is unresolved. The V and J ends lost 4 bases and 4 bases respectively, with 8 bases between them. The length of the CDR3 is 13 residues. The germline gives CDR1 LNHDA, CDR2 SQIVND (reference sequence). The DNA of the CDR3 is TGTGCCAGTAGTACCAGAATTAATCAGCCCCAGCATTTT. It is translated as CASSTRINQPQHF.

The chain employs TRBV18 and TRBJ1-1, with D unclear. Between the trimmed V and J ends, which lost 2 bases and 4 bases, there was a span of 8 bases. CDR3 size: 13 residues. CDR1 is KGHSH, CDR2 LQKENI, per germline. The CDR3 bases are TGTGCCAGCTCACCAGCCGGGCCCACTGAAGCTTTCTTT. Its protein product is CASSPAGPTEAFF.

This clone has just a few counts. J is TRBJ2-7 and V is TRBV30, with D possibly TRBD2 on 7 matching bases. The CDR3 has 12 residues. Trimming took off 4 bases at V and 3 bases at J, with 10 bases between the two ends. Germline V gene data show CDR1 as GTSNPN and CDR2 as SVGIG (reference sequence). CDR3 bases: TGTGCCTGGAAAGGGGGGGGCTACGAGCAGTACTTC. It specifies CAWKGGGYEQYF.

The rearrangement uses TRBV20-1 and TRBJ2-3; TRBD2 agrees at 12 bases. This CDR3 is 17 amino acids long. Trimming took 3 bases from V and 5 from J; bases not matched to a gene: 12. Germline V gene data show CDR1 as DFQATT and CDR2 as SNEGSKA (reference sequence). The CDR3 here is CSASRRLAGAPGDTQYF. CDR3 coding DNA: TGCAGTGCTAGTCGCCGACTAGCGGGAGCTCCAGGAGATACGCAGTATTTT.

The gene calls are TRBV7-9 and TRBJ2-7, with no clear D. V lost 5 bases and J lost 3, with 8 bases in between. Germline loops: CDR1 SEHNR, CDR2 FQNEAQ (reference sequence). The CDR3 has 12 residues. CDR3 DNA: TGTGCCAGCAGCCCCCCTGACTACGAGCAGTACTTC. Residues: CASSPPDYEQYF.

This chain connects TRBV15 to TRBJ1-5, with a weak D call TRBD1 (6 bases). CDR3 length: 14 amino acids. Trimming cost V 2 bases and J 7 bases, with 12 bases left between them. CDR1 and CDR2 (germline): LNHNV, YYDKDF (reference sequence). CDR3 in DNA: TGTGCCACCAGCAGATCACAGGGATCACAGCCCCAGCATTTT. Translated: CATSRSQGSQPQHF.

The V and J genes are TRBV5-1 and TRBJ1-6; D not certain. Trimming took off 0 bases at V and 2 bases at J, with 12 bases between the two ends. Germline loops: CDR1 SGHRS, CDR2 YFSETQ. The CDR3 totals 17 residues. CDR3 in DNA: TGCGCCAGCAGCTTGGGTAGCGGCAGAGCCTATAATTCACCCCTCCACTTT. Protein: CASSLGSGRAYNSPLHF.

The chain links TRBV3-1 (or the pseudogene TRBV3-2) to TRBJ2-2; D call uncertain. Germline CDR1 LGHDT, CDR2 YNNKEL (reference sequence). This CDR3 is built from 14 residues. The V end was cut by 1 base, the J end by 9 bases, with 12 bases between. The CDR3 DNA follows: TGTGCCAGCAGCCAAGGATCACCCGAAAGGGAGCTGTTTTTT. Its protein product is CASSQGSPERELFF.

This clone was seen only a few times. The CDR3 region is CASSEASAYSGANVLTF. For the CDR3, the DNA is TGTGCCAGCAGTGAAGCGTCGGCGTACTCTGGGGCCAACGTCCTGACTTTC. This rearrangement joins TRBV6-1 to TRBJ2-6; D call uncertain. Trimming pared 0 bases from V and 0 bases from J, leaving 9 bases between. The germline CDR1 and CDR2 sequences are MNHNS and SASEGT. This CDR3 has 17 amino acids.